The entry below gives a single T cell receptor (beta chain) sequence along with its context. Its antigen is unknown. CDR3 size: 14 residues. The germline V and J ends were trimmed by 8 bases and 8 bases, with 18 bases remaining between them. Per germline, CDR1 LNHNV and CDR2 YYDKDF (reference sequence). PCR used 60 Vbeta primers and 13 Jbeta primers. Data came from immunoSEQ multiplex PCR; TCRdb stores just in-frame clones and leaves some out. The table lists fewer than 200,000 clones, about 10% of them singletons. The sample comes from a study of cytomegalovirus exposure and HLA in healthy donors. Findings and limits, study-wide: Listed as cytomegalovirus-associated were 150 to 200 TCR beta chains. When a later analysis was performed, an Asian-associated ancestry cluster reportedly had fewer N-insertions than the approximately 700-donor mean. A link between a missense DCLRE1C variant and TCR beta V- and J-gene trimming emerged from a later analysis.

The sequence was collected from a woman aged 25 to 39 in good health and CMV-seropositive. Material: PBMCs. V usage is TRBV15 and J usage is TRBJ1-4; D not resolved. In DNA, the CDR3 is TGTGCCACCGGGGAGTTAGGGAGCCGCGAAAAACTGTTTTTT. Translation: CATGELGSREKLFF.